Each of the 29 T cell receptor beta chains below was sequenced from the same sample in a study of T cell responses to AZD1222 COVID-19 vaccine. Some clones are missing from TCRdb's copy, which holds only in-frame ones; the method was immunoSEQ multiplex PCR. The data hold about 83,000 clones, with roughly 90% observed a single time. The specimen comprised peripheral blood, sampled on day 0 of MenACWY control vaccination. Source of these receptors: an adult in good health.

The chain is built from TRBV24-1 and TRBJ2-1; 15 bases are a match to TRBD2. CDR3 size: 14 residues. CDR1 is KGHDR and CDR2 is SFDVKD in the germline V gene. V trimming: 7 bases; J trimming: 7 bases; junction bases outside the gene matches: 1. The CDR3 region is CATRGTSGRNEQFF. In nucleotides, the CDR3 is TGTGCCACCAGGGGGACTAGCGGGAGGAATGAGCAGTTCTTC.

This rearrangement joins TRBV7-3 to TRBJ2-1, with TRBD2 matching 11 bases. The J segment lost 5 bases and the V segment lost 6 bases, leaving 12 bases of the junction unmatched. The CDR3 contains 17 residues. Germline assignment: CDR1 SGHTA and CDR2 FQGTGA. CDR3 region: CASSQNKGLAAHNEQFF. In nucleotides, the CDR3 is TGTGCCAGCAGTCAGAACAAGGGACTAGCGGCCCACAATGAGCAGTTCTTC.

This chain links TRBV28 with TRBJ1-1; D perhaps matches TRBD1 (5 bases). The germline V and J ends were trimmed by 7 bases and 6 bases, with 12 bases remaining between them. The CDR3 has 12 amino acids. Germline CDR1 is MDHEN and CDR2 is SYDVKM. CDR3 in DNA: TGTGCCAGCACCGACAGTGGAGCTGAAGCTTTCTTT. It specifies CASTDSGAEAFF.

The chain joins TRBV7-9 to TRBJ2-2; a possible D gene is TRBD1 (6 bases). Trimming pared 5 bases from V and 6 bases from J, leaving 19 bases between. Germline V gives CDR1 SEHNR, CDR2 FQNEAQ (reference sequence). The CDR3 has 16 residues. This chain's CDR3 is CASSPGTGIMAGELFF. In DNA form, the CDR3 reads TGTGCCAGCAGCCCTGGTACAGGGATCATGGCCGGGGAGCTGTTTTTT.

The V gene is TRBV10-3, the J gene TRBJ1-4, with unresolved D. Germline lookup yields CDR1 ENHRY and CDR2 SYGVKD. This CDR3 region has 13 residues. Trimming pared 4 bases from V and 3 bases from J, leaving 6 bases between. The CDR3 loop is CAISASANEKLFF. In DNA, the CDR3 is TGTGCCATCAGTGCGTCAGCTAATGAAAAACTGTTTTTT.

V gene TRBV7-9 combines with J gene TRBJ1-6; unclear D gene. The V and J ends lost 3 bases and 7 bases respectively, with 13 bases between them. Germline V gene lookup returns CDR1 SEHNR and CDR2 FQNEAQ (reference sequence). The CDR3 runs 15 residues. CDR3 protein: CASSFMALSNSPLHF. As DNA, the CDR3 is TGTGCCAGCAGCTTTATGGCGCTCTCCAATTCACCCCTCCACTTT.

The chain links TRBV28 to TRBJ2-7, with TRBD2 matching over 14 bases. Germline V lookup: CDR1 MDHEN, CDR2 SYDVKM. The V segment lost 5 bases and the J segment 4 bases; nucleotides outside the gene matches: 4. CDR3 size: 15 residues. The CDR3 DNA is TGTGCCAGCAGTCGGACTAGCGGGAGGAGGTACGAGCAGTACTTC. Residues: CASSRTSGRRYEQYF.

This chain links TRBV15 with TRBJ1-5; tentatively, D is TRBD1 (6 bases). Germline-derived CDR1 and CDR2 are LNHNV and YYDKDF (reference sequence). Trimming took 3 bases from V and 2 from J, leaving 8 bases between them. CDR3 length equals 14 residues. CDR3 nucleotides: TGTGCCACCAGCAGGGACAGTGGCAATCAGCCCCAGCATTTT. Protein: CATSRDSGNQPQHF.

The V and J genes are TRBV11-3 and TRBJ2-7, with 9 bases fitting TRBD1. V gave up 6 bases and J gave up 0 bases; unmatched junction bases: 6. In germline, CDR1 is SGHNT, CDR2 YENEEA. This CDR3 has 15 amino acids. CDR3 sequence reads: CASRPRDRVSYEQYF. DNA for the CDR3: TGTGCCAGCAGACCACGGGACAGGGTCTCCTACGAGCAGTACTTC.

The chain has TRBV5-6 and TRBJ1-5, with D possibly TRBD1 on 5 matching bases. With 2 bases removed from V and 3 bases from J, the gap between germline ends came to 12 bases. Germline lookup yields CDR1 SGHDT and CDR2 YYEEEE. The CDR3 runs to 15 residues. The CDR3 DNA reads as TGTGCCAGCAGCTTTTGGGCAGGGCCCAATCAGCCCCAGCATTTT. As protein: CASSFWAGPNQPQHF.

The chain joins TRBV5-5 to TRBJ2-7; D unclear. This CDR3 comprises 11 residues. The germline CDR1 and CDR2 sequences are SGHKS and YYEKEE (reference sequence). V dropped 3 bases and J dropped 3 bases, with 4 bases sitting between them. CDR3 sequence reads: CASSSNYEQYF. The CDR3 region has the DNA TGTGCCAGCAGCTCCAACTACGAGCAGTACTTC.

The table lists this clone with a few counts. The rearrangement links TRBV29-1 to TRBJ1-1; D remains ambiguous. With 6 bases removed from V and 5 bases from J, the gap between germline ends came to 16 bases. Germline V lookup: CDR1 SQVTM, CDR2 ANQGSEA. The CDR3 runs to 13 residues. The CDR3: CSVGMGSGTEAFF. As DNA, the CDR3 is TGCAGCGTGGGGATGGGGTCGGGGACTGAAGCTTTCTTT. The full variable domain, rest sourced from reference TRBV29-1 and TRBJ1-1, is SAVISQKPSRDICQRGTSLTIQCQVDSQVTMMFWYRQQPGQSLTLIATANQGSEATYESGFVIDKFPISRPNLTFSTLTVSNMSPEDSSIYLCSVGMGSGTEAFFGQGTRLTVV.

This clone was counted a single time. The rearrangement joins TRBV12-3 or TRBV12-4 to TRBJ1-1, with D uncertain. V gave up 3 bases and J gave up 10 bases, with 15 bases separating them. CDR3 length: 13 amino acids. The DNA for the CDR3 is TGTGCCAGCAGTTTGAGCGGAGCCCGGCGAGCTTTCTTT. Its protein product is CASSLSGARRAFF.

This chain joins TRBV5-4 and TRBJ1-1, with 7 nucleotides matching TRBD1. V lost 9 bases to trimming and J lost 4 bases; unmatched junction nucleotides: 15. The germline V gene encodes CDR1 SGHNT and CDR2 YYREEE (reference sequence). The CDR3 spans 15 residues. The CDR3 DNA reads as TGTGCCACCCGCCGGCTTGGACAGGAGGGCACTGAAGCTTTCTTT. Protein sequence: CATRRLGQEGTEAFF.

The chain combines TRBV6-2 or TRBV6-3 with TRBJ2-1; 10 bases fit TRBD1. Germline-derived CDR1 and CDR2 are MNHEY and SVGEGT. There are 14 residues in the CDR3. With V trimmed by 6 bases and J by 10 bases, 9 bases remained unmatched. In DNA form, the CDR3 reads TGTGCCAGCAGCGGACAGGGGGACCAAAGGGAGCAGTTCTTC. Protein product: CASSGQGDQREQFF.

The CDR3 spells CASSFRGQSSYEQYF. CDR3 bases: TGTGCCAGCAGCTTTCGGGGACAGTCCTCCTACGAGCAGTACTTC. The rearrangement uses TRBV7-9 and TRBJ2-7; TRBD1 matches 7 bases. V lost 3 bases to trimming and J lost 0 bases; unmatched junction nucleotides: 5. This CDR3 region has 15 residues. The germline CDR1 and CDR2 sequences are SEHNR and FQNEAQ (reference sequence).

The CDR3 DNA reads as TGTGCCAGCCGCTTAGCGGGTACCTACGAGCAGTACTTC. Residues: CASRLAGTYEQYF. The chain employs TRBV3-1 (or the pseudogene TRBV3-2) and TRBJ2-7; TRBD2 matches 7 bases. J lost 2 bases, V lost 8 bases, and 6 bases had no gene match. CDR1 LGHDT and CDR2 YNNKEL come from the germline V gene (reference sequence). The CDR3 runs to 13 residues.

The chain combines TRBV7-3 with TRBJ2-2; D is unclear. From germline, CDR1 is SGHTA and CDR2 FQGTGA. The CDR3 has 13 residues. The V and J ends lost 1 base and 5 bases respectively, with 5 bases between them. The CDR3 is CASSLIGTGELFF. Here the CDR3 DNA reads TGTGCCAGCAGCTTAATTGGGACCGGGGAGCTGTTTTTT.

The chain's CDR3 is CASSYRGRDRWKLFF. CDR3 nucleotides: TGTGCCAGCAGTTATCGGGGCCGGGACAGATGGAAACTGTTTTTT. The gene calls are TRBV28 and TRBJ1-4; 7 nucleotides match TRBD1. The CDR3 is 15 residues long. Germline CDR1 is MDHEN and CDR2 is SYDVKM. J lost 11 bases, V lost 4 bases, and 13 bases had no gene match.

V and J are TRBV13 and TRBJ2-7; the D call may be TRBD1 or TRBD2 (6 bases each). The CDR3 is 16 residues long. With 1 base removed from V and 5 bases from J, the gap between germline ends came to 18 bases. Per the germline V gene, CDR1 is PRHDT and CDR2 is FYEKMQ (reference sequence). DNA of the CDR3: TGTGCCAGCAGCTTAGTGTTCGGGGGCAGCCCGCACGAGCAGTACTTC. Residues: CASSLVFGGSPHEQYF.

The chain uses TRBV28 and TRBJ2-5, with TRBD2 matching over 7 bases. Trimming cost V 6 bases and J 0 bases; bases outside gene matches: 10. CDR1 MDHEN and CDR2 SYDVKM come from the germline V gene. The CDR3 spans 16 residues. CDR3 region: CASRLRDYEYQETQYF. The CDR3 DNA reads TGTGCCAGCAGGCTCCGGGACTACGAGTACCAAGAGACCCAGTACTTC.

The chain couples TRBV29-1 to TRBJ1-2, with D maybe TRBD1 (6 bases). Germline-derived CDR1 and CDR2 are SQVTM and ANQGSEA. V gave up 0 bases and J gave up 2 bases, with 19 bases separating them. This CDR3 contains 17 residues. CDR3 sequence reads: CSVEEVLRGVVNYGYTF. In DNA form, the CDR3 reads TGCAGCGTTGAAGAGGTCCTCAGGGGAGTGGTAAACTATGGCTACACCTTC.

This clone was picked up one time. The V gene is TRBV6-5, the J gene TRBJ2-3; weak D call: TRBD1 (6 bases). The CDR3 is 16 amino acids. CDR1 and CDR2 (germline): MNHEY, SVGAGI. V gave up 4 bases and J gave up 1 base, with 15 bases separating them. In DNA, the CDR3 is TGTGCCAGCAGTTCCTACAGGGCAGGAGGCACAGATACGCAGTATTTT. Encoded protein: CASSSYRAGGTDTQYF.

The rearrangement joins TRBV27 to TRBJ1-1, with 9 bases that match TRBD1. The CDR3 contains 17 residues. Germline V gives CDR1 MNHEY, CDR2 SMNVEV (reference sequence). The J segment lost 5 bases and the V segment lost 0 bases, leaving 10 bases of the junction unmatched. The CDR3: CASSLSHPGQGGTEAFF. The DNA of the CDR3 is TGTGCCAGCAGTTTATCCCATCCGGGACAGGGAGGGACTGAAGCTTTCTTT.

This clone came up once. The CDR3 protein is CASTPIGSGANVLTF. CDR3 in DNA: TGCGCCAGCACCCCGATTGGATCCGGGGCCAACGTCCTGACTTTC. This rearrangement joins TRBV5-1 to TRBJ2-6; D unresolved. Germline V CDR1 and CDR2: SGHRS, YFSETQ. V was clipped by 6 bases and J by 4 bases, with 14 bases between them. This CDR3 has 15 residues. Full variable domain (outside the CDR3, taken from reference TRBV5-1 and TRBJ2-6): KAGVTQTPRYLIKTRGQQVTLSCSPISGHRSVSWYQQTPGQGLQFLFEYFSETQRNKGNFPGRFSGRQFSNSRSEMNVSTLELGDSALYLCASTPIGSGANVLTFGAGSRLTVL.

The V gene is TRBV6-6, the J gene TRBJ1-2, with unresolved D. This CDR3 has 14 amino acids. V was trimmed by 2 bases and J by 4 bases, leaving 11 bases between them. Looked up from germline, CDR1 is MNHNY and CDR2 is SVGAGI (reference sequence). CDR3 sequence reads: CASSYPGLLYGYTF. In nucleotides, the CDR3 is TGTGCCAGCAGTTACCCTGGCCTCCTCTATGGCTACACCTTC.

V and J are TRBV6-5 and TRBJ1-2; the D gene is possibly TRBD1 (5 bases). Germline assignment: CDR1 MNHEY and CDR2 SVGAGI. The ends were cut back, 7 bases at V and 7 bases at J, with 22 bases in the middle. The CDR3 consists of 15 residues. In nucleotides, the CDR3 is TGTGCCAGCAACCCTGGGGGGGACCCCTATAGTGGCTACACCTTC. This encodes CASNPGGDPYSGYTF.

This chain uses TRBV23-1 with TRBJ1-5, with D maybe TRBD1 (6 bases). TRBV23-1 is annotated as an ORF whose role is uncertain. The CDR3 runs to 14 residues. The V end lost 10 bases, the J end lost 7 bases, and 20 bases lay between the germline ends. CDR3 sequence reads: CATGGHPGKQPQHF. The CDR3 bases are TGCGCCACTGGGGGACACCCCGGGAAACAGCCCCAGCATTTT.

The chain recombines TRBV14 with TRBJ2-2; maybe TRBD2 (5 bases). Trimming removed 4 bases from V and 0 bases from J, with 12 bases in between. Germline V lookup: CDR1 SGHDN, CDR2 FVKESK. The CDR3 runs to 16 residues. CDR3 nucleotide sequence: TGTGCCAGCAGCCGATTAATAGCGACGAACACCGGGGAGCTGTTTTTT. It codes for CASSRLIATNTGELFF. Filled out from reference TRBV14 and TRBJ2-2, the complete variable domain reads EAGVTQFPSHSVIEKGQTVTLRCDPISGHDNLYWYRRVMGKEIKFLLHFVKESKQDESGMPNNRFLAERTGGTYSTLKVQPAELEDSGVYFCASSRLIATNTGELFFGEGSRLTVL.